This T cell receptor beta chain was identified during a study of human T cells and chemical hapten exposure. TCRdb re-analysed the RACE reads in MiXCR, keeping a single row per CDR3 protein. The sample lists around 100,000 distinct CDR3 sequences, roughly 9.6% occurring once. Time point specified: patch test 1, 2 weeks after DPC sensitization. Treatment: therapeutic diphenylcyclopropenone sensitization with weekly scalp DPC. This clonotype was observed a few times. The sequenced sample was whole blood, obtained in connection with sensitization to the hapten diphenylcyclopropenone (DPC). The receptor was isolated from a woman aged 40 to 50 with alopecia areata. Some clones in this sample may be carry-over from other donors' samples.

This chain's CDR3 is CASSFNVRETQYF. The CDR3 DNA is TGTGCCAGCAGTTTCAATGTTCGAGAGACCCAGTACTTC. This chain joins TRBV12-3 or TRBV12-4 and TRBJ2-5; D is uncertain. The CDR3 extends over 13 amino acids. The germline V and J ends were trimmed by 3 bases and 4 bases, with 9 bases remaining between them.